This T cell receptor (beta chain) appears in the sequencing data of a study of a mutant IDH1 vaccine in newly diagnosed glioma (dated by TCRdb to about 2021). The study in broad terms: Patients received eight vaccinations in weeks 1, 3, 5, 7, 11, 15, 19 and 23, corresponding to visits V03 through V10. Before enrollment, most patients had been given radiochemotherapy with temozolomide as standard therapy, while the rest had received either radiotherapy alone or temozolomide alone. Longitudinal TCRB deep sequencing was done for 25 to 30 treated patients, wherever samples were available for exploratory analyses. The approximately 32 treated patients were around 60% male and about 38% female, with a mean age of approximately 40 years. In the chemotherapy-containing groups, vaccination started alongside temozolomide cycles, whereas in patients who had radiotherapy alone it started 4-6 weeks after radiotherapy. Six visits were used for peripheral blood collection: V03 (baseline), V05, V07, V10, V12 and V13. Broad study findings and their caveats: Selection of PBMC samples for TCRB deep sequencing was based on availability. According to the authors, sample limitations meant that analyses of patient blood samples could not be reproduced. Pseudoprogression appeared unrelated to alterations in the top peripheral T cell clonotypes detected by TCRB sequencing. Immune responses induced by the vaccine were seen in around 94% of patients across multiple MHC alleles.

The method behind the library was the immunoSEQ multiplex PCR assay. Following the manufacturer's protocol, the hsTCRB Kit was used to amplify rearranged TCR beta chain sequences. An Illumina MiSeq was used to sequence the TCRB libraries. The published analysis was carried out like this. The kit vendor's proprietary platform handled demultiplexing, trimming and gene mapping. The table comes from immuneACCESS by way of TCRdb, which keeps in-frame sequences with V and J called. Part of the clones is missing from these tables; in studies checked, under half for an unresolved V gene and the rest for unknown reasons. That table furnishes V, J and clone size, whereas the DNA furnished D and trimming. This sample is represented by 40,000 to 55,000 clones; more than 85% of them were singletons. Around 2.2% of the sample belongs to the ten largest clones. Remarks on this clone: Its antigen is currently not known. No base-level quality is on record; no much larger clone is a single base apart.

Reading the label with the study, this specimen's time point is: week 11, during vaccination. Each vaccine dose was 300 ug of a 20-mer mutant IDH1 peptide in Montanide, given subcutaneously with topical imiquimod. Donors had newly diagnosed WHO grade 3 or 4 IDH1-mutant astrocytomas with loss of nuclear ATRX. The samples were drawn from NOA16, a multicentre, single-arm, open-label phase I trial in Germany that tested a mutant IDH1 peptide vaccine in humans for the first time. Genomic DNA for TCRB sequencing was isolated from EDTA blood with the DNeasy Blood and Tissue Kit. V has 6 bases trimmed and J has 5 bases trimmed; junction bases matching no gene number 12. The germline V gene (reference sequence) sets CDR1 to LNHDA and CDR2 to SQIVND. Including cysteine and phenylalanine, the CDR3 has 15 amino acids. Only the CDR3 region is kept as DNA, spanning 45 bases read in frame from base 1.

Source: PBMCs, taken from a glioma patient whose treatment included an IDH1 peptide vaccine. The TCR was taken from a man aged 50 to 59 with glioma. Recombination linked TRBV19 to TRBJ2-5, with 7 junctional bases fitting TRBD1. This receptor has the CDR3 CASSTEGQRRETQYF. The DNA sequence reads TGTGCCAGTAGCACTGAGGGACAGCGAAGGGAGACCCAGTACTTC.